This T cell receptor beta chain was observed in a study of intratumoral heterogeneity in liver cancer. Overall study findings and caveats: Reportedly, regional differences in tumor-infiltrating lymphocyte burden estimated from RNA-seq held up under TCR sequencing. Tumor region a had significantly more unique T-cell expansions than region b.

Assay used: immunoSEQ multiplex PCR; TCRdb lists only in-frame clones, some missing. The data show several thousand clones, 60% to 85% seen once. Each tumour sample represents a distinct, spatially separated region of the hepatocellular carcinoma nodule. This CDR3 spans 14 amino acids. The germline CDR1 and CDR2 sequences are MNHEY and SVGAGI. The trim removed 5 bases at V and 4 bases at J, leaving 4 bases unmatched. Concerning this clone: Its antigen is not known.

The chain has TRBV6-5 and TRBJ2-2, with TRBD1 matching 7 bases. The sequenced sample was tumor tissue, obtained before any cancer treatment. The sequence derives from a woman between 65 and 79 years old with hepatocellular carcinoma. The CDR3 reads CASSQRQGTGELFF. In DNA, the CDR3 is TGTGCCAGCAGTCAACGACAGGGCACCGGGGAGCTGTTTTTT.